This T cell receptor (beta chain) is drawn from a study of shared clonotypes between healthy human individuals. CD45RO negativity and positive selection for CCR7 defined naive CD8 cells, a population that excluded terminally differentiated effector memory CD45RA+ cells. Each sample came from a Caucasian adult donor living in Nashville, Tennessee. Study results and limitations: The expectation was that sequencing depth would affect clonotype sharing among donors. Relative to their counterparts shared across all four donors, non-shared clonotypes exhibited diminished generation probabilities. In having few donors, the study represented limited genetic and exposure-history diversity.

The CDR3 has 14 amino acids. Germline CDR1 reads MDHEN; CDR2 reads SYDVKM. V gave up 3 bases and J gave up 4 bases, with 10 bases separating them. In regard to this clone: Its antigen remains unknown.

Using immunoSEQ multiplex PCR, the repertoire was profiled, and TCRdb retains in-frame clones only, with some absent. The sample lists around 1,900,000 clones, roughly 95% occurring once. The rearrangement uses TRBV28 and TRBJ2-1; possible D gene TRBD2, 6 bases. The receptor was isolated from a man younger than 35 in good health. Some clones in this sample may be carry-over from other donors' samples. The sample consisted of naive CD8+ T cells from PBMCs. The CDR3 DNA follows: TGTGCCAGCAGTTTCCCTAGCGAGTACAATGAGCAGTTCTTC. As protein: CASSFPSEYNEQFF.